This T cell receptor beta chain was sequenced during a study of cytomegalovirus exposure and HLA in healthy donors. Nominally healthy donors were sampled, though unrecorded immune exposures were likely. The PCR made use of 60 Vbeta and 13 Jbeta primers. Only in-frame clones appear in the TCRdb table, and some are missing; sequencing was by immunoSEQ multiplex PCR. The data hold 140,000 to 150,000 clones, with around four fifths observed a single time. This clone was seen once. The antigen remains undetermined. Points from the study as a whole: The listing of some 170 TCR beta chains classed them as cytomegalovirus-associated. Exclusion as indistinguishable affected some V segments, including TRBV6-2 and TRBV6-3. Analyses of presence/absence relied on an assumption of roughly uniform sequencing depth across donors.

The CDR3 totals 16 residues. The V gene lost 4 bases and the J gene lost 4 bases, with 17 bases spanning the gap. Germline lookup yields CDR1 LGHNA and CDR2 YNFKEQ. The J gene is TRBJ2-1, the V gene TRBV4-2, with D hard to call. This clonotype was sampled from a male donor in good health and CMV-seronegative. Sequencing was carried out using PBMCs. CDR3 DNA sequence: TGTGCCAGCAGCCTATTCGCTAGGATGGTATACAATGAGCAGTTCTTC. Its protein product is CASSLFARMVYNEQFF.